These 19 T cell receptor beta chains came from one sample sequenced in a study of beta chain features in type 1 diabetes. Study-level findings and limits: Type 1 diabetes patients had moderately but significantly shorter TCRB CDR3s in all four CD4+ subsets.

Antigen specificity for these receptors is unknown. TCRB transcripts that were expressed got sequenced, as all of the isolated RNA had been reverse transcribed. Here immunoSEQ multiplex PCR was the method, and the copy in TCRdb shows in-frame clones only, minus some. Among 50,000 or so clones listed, 42% were seen once. The sample comprised Tregs from blood. Receptor source: a man under 40 with type 1 diabetes.

This chain links TRBV4-2 with TRBJ2-3; TRBD1 agrees at 8 bases. With 3 bases clipped from V and 4 bases from J, the junction kept 9 bases outside the gene matches. Germline values: CDR1 LGHNA, CDR2 YNFKEQ. The CDR3 totals 16 residues. This CDR3 is CASSQASQGAADTQYF. The CDR3 coding sequence is TGTGCCAGCAGCCAGGCCTCCCAGGGGGCCGCAGATACGCAGTATTTT.

The chain has TRBV4-2 and TRBJ1-1, with 7 bases identical to TRBD1. Trimming cost V 0 bases and J 1 base; bases outside gene matches: 5. CDR3 length: 16 amino acids. CDR1 and CDR2 from the germline V gene are LGHNA and YNFKEQ. For the CDR3, the DNA is TGTGCCAGCAGCCAAGATTGGAACAGGGGGAACACTGAAGCTTTCTTT. Amino acids: CASSQDWNRGNTEAFF.

This clone appeared a few times. The V and J genes are TRBV5-4 and TRBJ2-3, with TRBD2 matching 11 bases. This CDR3 has 15 residues. Germline CDR1 is SGHNT and CDR2 is YYREEE (reference sequence). The V gene end was trimmed by 3 bases and the J gene end by 5 bases; junction bases not matched to a gene: 5. The CDR3 region is CASSWDGLAGDTQYF. CDR3 in DNA: TGTGCCAGCAGCTGGGACGGACTAGCGGGAGATACGCAGTATTTT.

CDR3 sequence: CASSLSQFTEAFF. The CDR3 DNA follows: TGTGCCAGCAGCTTATCCCAGTTCACTGAAGCTTTCTTT. The chain combines TRBV11-2 with TRBJ1-1; D gene ambiguous. CDR1 SGHAT and CDR2 FQNNGV come from the germline V gene. This CDR3 has 13 amino acids. With 2 bases removed from V and 4 bases from J, the gap between germline ends came to 8 bases.

This clone was recorded at least ten times. V and J are TRBV19 and TRBJ2-1; TRBD2 aligns across 7 bases. With V trimmed by 4 bases and J by 7 bases, 16 bases remained unmatched. Germline lookup yields CDR1 LNHDA and CDR2 SQIVND (reference sequence). The CDR3 has 17 amino acids. The CDR3 DNA is TGTGCCAGTAGTACCCGCCGACACGCGGGAGTAGGGAATGAGCAGTTCTTC. The encoded protein is CASSTRRHAGVGNEQFF.

The chain recombines TRBV7-8 with TRBJ2-1; perhaps TRBD2 as D (6 bases). Trimming pared 5 bases from V and 5 bases from J, leaving 13 bases between. The CDR3 runs 14 residues. CDR1 is SGHVS and CDR2 is FQNEAQ in the germline V gene. The CDR3 DNA sequence: TGTGCCAGCAGCACGGGAGCGAACGACAATGAGCAGTTCTTC. This gives the protein CASSTGANDNEQFF. Combining the CDR3 with reference TRBV7-8 and TRBJ2-1 gives the whole variable domain GAGVSQSPRYKVAKRGQDVALRCDPISGHVSLFWYQQALGQGPEFLTYFQNEAQLDKSGLPSDRFFAERPEGSVSTLKIQRTQQEDSAVYLCASSTGANDNEQFFGPGTRLTVL.

V and J are TRBV7-9 and TRBJ1-5; D call uncertain. V was trimmed by 0 bases and J by 2 bases, leaving 8 bases between them. The CDR3 runs 15 residues. Germline V CDR1 and CDR2: SEHNR, FQNEAQ (reference sequence). CDR3 in DNA: TGTGCCAGCAGCTTAGCGTCGGGTGGCAATCAGCCCCAGCATTTT. This encodes CASSLASGGNQPQHF.

This sequence joins TRBV6-5 and TRBJ2-1; weak D call: TRBD2 (6 bases). This CDR3 region has 15 residues. Germline values: CDR1 MNHEY, CDR2 SVGAGI. Trimming removed 6 bases at V and 7 bases at J, with 19 bases between. CDR3 DNA: TGTGCCAGCAGGGTTAGCGGATTAGAGGGAAATGAGCAGTTCTTC. Translated: CASRVSGLEGNEQFF.

V is TRBV6-5 and J is TRBJ1-3, with 7 bases lining up with TRBD1. Germline V gives CDR1 MNHEY, CDR2 SVGAGI. There are 16 residues in the CDR3. Trimming cost V 4 bases and J 2 bases; bases outside gene matches: 8. The DNA for the CDR3 is TGTGCCAGCAGTTGGGACAGCCGCCATGCTGGAAACACCATATATTTT. Translating it yields CASSWDSRHAGNTIYF.

This clone has more than one count but fewer than ten. The chain carries TRBV7-3 and TRBJ2-1; TRBD1 aligns across 7 bases. V lost 1 base to trimming and J lost 4 bases; unmatched junction nucleotides: 1. Per the germline V gene, CDR1 is SGHTA and CDR2 is FQGTGA. This CDR3 is 14 amino acids long. The DNA for the CDR3 is TGTGCCAGCAGCTTAAAACAGGGGTACAATGAGCAGTTCTTC. Protein: CASSLKQGYNEQFF. The whole variable domain, filled in from reference TRBV7-3 and TRBJ2-1, reads GAGVSQTPSNKVTEKGKYVELRCDPISGHTALYWYRQSLGQGPEFLIYFQGTGAADDSGLPNDRFFAVRPEGSVSTLKIQRTERGDSAVYLCASSLKQGYNEQFFGPGTRLTVL.

This clone has a handful of counts. The V and J genes are TRBV7-2 and TRBJ1-1; tentative D call: TRBD1 (5 bases). Trimming took off 1 base at V and 4 bases at J, with 16 bases between the two ends. This CDR3 spans 16 amino acids. Germline V lookup: CDR1 SGHTA, CDR2 FQGNSA. The CDR3 spells CASSLVGGGGGTEAFF. In DNA form, the CDR3 reads TGTGCCAGCAGCTTAGTCGGTGGGGGAGGCGGCACTGAAGCTTTCTTT.

V gene TRBV11-2 combines with J gene TRBJ2-2; 8 positions agree with TRBD2. The CDR3 extends over 18 amino acids. Looked up from germline, CDR1 is SGHAT and CDR2 is FQNNGV. With 5 bases clipped from V and 4 bases from J, the junction kept 15 bases outside the gene matches. The CDR3 nucleotides are TGTGCCAGCAGCCCTCGGCCAGCGGGAGTAGGAAGCACCGGGGAGCTGTTTTTT. Residues: CASSPRPAGVGSTGELFF. The full variable domain, in which reference TRBV11-2 and TRBJ2-2 provide the parts outside the CDR3, is EAGVAQSPRYKIIEKRQSVAFWCNPISGHATLYWYQQILGQGPKLLIQFQNNGVVDDSQLPKDRFSAERLKGVDSTLKIQPAKLEDSAVYLCASSPRPAGVGSTGELFFGEGSRLTVL.

V is TRBV5-1 and J is TRBJ2-1, with TRBD2 matching 8 bases. CDR1 is SGHRS and CDR2 is YFSETQ in the germline V gene. Trimming took 0 bases from V and 6 from J; bases not matched to a gene: 2. There are 14 residues in the CDR3. CDR3 in amino acids: CASSLGLAINEQFF. DNA of the CDR3: TGCGCCAGCAGCTTGGGACTAGCGATCAATGAGCAGTTCTTC.

This clone turned up a few times. The chain joins TRBV7-2 to TRBJ2-7; 12 bases agree with TRBD2. CDR1 is SGHTA, CDR2 FQGNSA, per germline. V lost 5 bases to trimming and J lost 7 bases; unmatched junction nucleotides: 12. The CDR3 runs 16 residues. CDR3 sequence: CASSATASGRAGEQYF. In nucleotides, the CDR3 is TGTGCCAGCAGCGCCACCGCTAGCGGGAGGGCTGGGGAGCAGTACTTC.

The J gene is TRBJ1-5, the V gene TRBV18, with a weak D call TRBD1 (6 bases). Trimming shortened V by 3 bases and J by 3 bases, and 9 bases separated the two germline ends. Germline V gene lookup returns CDR1 KGHSH and CDR2 LQKENI. This CDR3 region has 14 residues. DNA of the CDR3: TGTGCCAGCTCACCCGGACAGATCAATCAGCCCCAGCATTTT. It is translated as CASSPGQINQPQHF.

This clone was seen a handful of times. The chain employs TRBV6-5 and TRBJ1-1; 7 nucleotides align to TRBD1. Trimming at V came to 5 bases and at J to 3 bases, leaving 9 bases not matched to a gene. Germline loops: CDR1 MNHEY, CDR2 SVGAGI. The CDR3 covers 15 residues. The CDR3 DNA reads as TGTGCCAGCAGTCGCCTCCCAGGGGGGCACACTGAAGCTTTCTTT. Translating gives CASSRLPGGHTEAFF.

This chain links TRBV6-6 with TRBJ1-5; 8 bases align to TRBD1. CDR1 is MNHNY, CDR2 SVGAGI, per germline (reference sequence). Trimming cost V 6 bases and J 5 bases; bases outside gene matches: 0. This CDR3 has 12 residues. This CDR3 reads CASRDRDQPQHF. The CDR3 DNA follows: TGTGCCAGCAGGGACAGGGATCAGCCCCAGCATTTT.

The chain combines TRBV2 with TRBJ1-1; D call uncertain. The length of the CDR3 is 11 residues. CDR1 and CDR2 from the germline V gene are SNHLY and FYNNEI. Written as DNA, the CDR3 is TGTGCATCCGGGGATAGCACTGAAGCTTTCTTT. Amino acids: CASGDSTEAFF.

CDR3 sequence: CASTEASSYEQYF. CDR3 coding DNA: TGTGCCAGCACCGAGGCGAGCTCCTACGAGCAGTACTTC. The rearrangement joins TRBV6-1 to TRBJ2-7; D is undetermined. The ends were cut back, 7 bases at V and 0 bases at J, with 10 bases in the middle. The CDR3 covers 13 residues. The germline CDR1 and CDR2 sequences are MNHNS and SASEGT.